This T cell receptor beta chain was captured in a study of T-cell reconstitution after alpha-beta-depleted transplantation in children. Turning to this clonotype: Its target is unknown.

Whole-study results and caveats: Hyperexpanded clones declined; after one year, newly produced T cells mostly supplied diversity. Surviving recipient T cells and thymic progenitors produced the high day-60 TCRbeta diversity seen in some patients. By about two months after transplant, alpha-beta T cells reportedly arose from several hundred graft clones that had expanded.

The V and J ends lost 2 bases and 2 bases respectively, with 15 bases between them. Germline V lookup: CDR1 LGHNA, CDR2 YSLEER. The CDR3 covers 17 residues. Molecular barcoding with unique molecular identifiers was used for the TCRbeta library. TCRdb ran MiXCR on the PCR reads and lists one entry per CDR3 protein. The sample holds about 250,000 distinct CDR3 sequences, 20% to 30% seen once. Sequences were derived from PBMCs, mostly from graft donor cells, sampled 360 days after TCRalphabeta/CD19-depleted stem cell transplant. The chain uses TRBV4-3 and TRBJ2-2; D remains unclear. This TCR came from a female patient aged 2 to 10 who had a stem cell transplant for congenital amegakaryocytic thrombocytopenia, so the T cells may come from the graft donor. The CDR3 region is CASSQSAERANTGELFF. The CDR3 coding sequence is TGCGCCAGCAGCCAAAGTGCAGAACGGGCCAACACCGGGGAGCTGTTTTTT.